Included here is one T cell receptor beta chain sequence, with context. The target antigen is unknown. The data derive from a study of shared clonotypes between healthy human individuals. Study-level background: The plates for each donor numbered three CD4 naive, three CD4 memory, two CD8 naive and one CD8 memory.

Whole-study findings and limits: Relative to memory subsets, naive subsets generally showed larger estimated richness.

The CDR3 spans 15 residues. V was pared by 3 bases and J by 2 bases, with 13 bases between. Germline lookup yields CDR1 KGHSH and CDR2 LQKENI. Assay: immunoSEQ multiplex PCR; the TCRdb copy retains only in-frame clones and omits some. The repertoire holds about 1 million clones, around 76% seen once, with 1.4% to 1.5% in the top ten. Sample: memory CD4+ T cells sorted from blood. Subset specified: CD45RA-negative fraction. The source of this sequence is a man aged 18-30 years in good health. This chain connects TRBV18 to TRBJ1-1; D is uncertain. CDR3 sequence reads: CASSPFSELNTEAFF. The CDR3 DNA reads TGTGCCAGCTCACCTTTCTCCGAACTTAACACTGAAGCTTTCTTT.